This T cell receptor (beta chain) was retrieved from a study of T cell responses to AZD1222 COVID-19 vaccine. The data were produced by immunoSEQ multiplex PCR, yet TCRdb's version contains in-frame clones alone and is incomplete. The table has around 150,000 clones, about 92% seen once. Study-wide points: Vaccine-related CD4 TCRs covered spike, predominating at 160-218 and 743-854. In the spike-specific TCR repertoire, nearly half reportedly target unmutated variant regions.

Combined were second doses at about 4 or about 12 weeks. This clone has a handful of counts. Its antigen remains unknown. This CDR3 has 16 amino acids. With V trimmed by 4 bases and J by 5 bases, 12 bases remained unmatched. The germline V gene encodes CDR1 SGHRS and CDR2 YFSETQ. The sequences come from peripheral blood, collected 28 days after the second AZD1222 dose. This receptor was taken from an adult who received the AZD1222 COVID-19 vaccine. The chain is built from TRBV5-1 and TRBJ2-1, with 7 bases lining up with TRBD1. DNA for the CDR3: TGCGCCAGCAGCCCGGGTCTCCGGGACAGTAACAATGAGCAGTTCTTC. This encodes CASSPGLRDSNNEQFF. Using reference TRBV5-1 and TRBJ2-1 for the parts outside the CDR3, the full variable domain is KAGVTQTPRYLIKTRGQQVTLSCSPISGHRSVSWYQQTPGQGLQFLFEYFSETQRNKGNFPGRFSGRQFSNSRSEMNVSTLELGDSALYLCASSPGLRDSNNEQFFGPGTRLTVL.